Listed here is a single T cell receptor (beta chain). This clonotype was counted many times. No cognate antigen has been identified for it. No base-level quality is on record; no much larger clone is a single base apart. This sample was taken from a study of blood T cells in healthy people across ages (dated by TCRdb to the mid-2010s). Turning to the overall study: In model experiments, roughly one uniquely barcoded TCR beta cDNA molecule per two T cells was captured by template switching. To avoid experimental bias, donors of different ages were randomly spread across the sequencing lanes. For two donors (one aged 18 to 30 and one aged 80 or older), the study analyzed two additional independent replicas of 1 million unique cDNA reads from the same blood draw. Age-related changes in TCR beta repertoire diversity were measured in the study by deep sequencing normalized with unique cDNA molecular identifiers. Donors were grouped into four age groups: young (average approximately 16 years), middle-aged (around 39), aged (approximately 58) and long-lived (roughly 80). What the study reported, not specific to this receptor: Observed TCR beta diversity per million T cells fell roughly linearly with age, and a significant reduction was already apparent by age roughly 40. Compared with the aged group, more naive CD4+ T cells, fewer expanded clones and increased TCR diversity were shown by the long-lived group, suggesting age selection. Because profiling used bulk unsorted PBMCs, naive and antigen-experienced compartments could not be compared conclusively. Observed TCR beta diversity correlated strongly with the percentage of naive T cells measured by flow cytometry. The CMV infection status of donors was not known, potentially confounding age-related changes in expanded clonotypes. Total diversity estimates from one million sequenced T cells were considered lower bounds and underestimates.

The donors were around 39 Caucasian individuals from Russia, aged roughly 6 to 95 years, who were systemically healthy. Each donor gave roughly 11 milliliters of peripheral blood, drawn into EDTA-treated Vacutainer tubes. Ficoll-Paque density-gradient centrifugation was used to isolate PBMCs, with at least 7 million per sample. Total RNA was extracted from PBMCs with Trizol reagent, with at least 6 micrograms obtained per sample. For every donor, flow cytometry on a PBMC aliquot measured the percentage of naive CD45RAhigh/CD27high T cells. The library was produced with 5' RACE. This sample was sequenced with an Illumina HiSeq 2500. A second about 6 to 11 cycle PCR used a sample-barcoded 5' primer and a J-beta primer mix. A unique molecular identifier was introduced onto each TCR beta cDNA molecule by a template-switch 5' adaptor carrying 12 random nucleotides. At least 2.5 million CDR3-containing paired-end reads were obtained from each sample. The Mint cDNA synthesis kit, primed by a TRBC-specific oligonucleotide, was used to synthesize first-strand cDNA from all RNA. All cDNA was treated with uracil-DNA glycosylase and then went through a first 18-cycle PCR with the universal primers M1SS and BC2_uni_R. In the authors' own workflow: Each sample was normalized by randomly selecting 1 million high-quality reads, each carrying a distinct molecular identifier. Instead of being binned into consensus sequences, reads with shared molecular identifiers were discarded. CDR3 identification, clonotype clustering and error correction used MiTCR with a Q25 quality threshold and the strictest error-elimination algorithm. Lower-bound total TCR beta diversity was estimated with a nonparametric unseen species model using Euler transformation. TCRdb reanalyzed the raw reads on its own, using fastp at Q25 for trimming and MiXCR for clone calling, and kept in-frame beta chains. Identical CDR3 proteins give one entry, which carries the most common genes and DNA. The V and J calls here are based on TCRdb, not the publication. The sample table holds under 800,000 distinct CDR3 sequences, of which approximately 39% were seen once. The ten largest make up approximately 22% of the sample.

The CDR3 spans 14 residues, from the cysteine through the phenylalanine. CDR3 DNA only is kept here, 42 bases in frame from base 1. CDR1 and CDR2 (SQVTM, ANQGSEA) derive from the germline V gene. The junction shows trimming of 0 bases on V and 4 bases on J, plus 12 bases between the germline ends. The sequence came from a woman aged 55-69 years in good health. The rearrangement joined TRBV29-1 to TRBJ1-2; confidence is insufficient to name the D gene. Sequenced: blood. The encoded CDR3 is CSVEDRRAFYGYTF. In nucleotides, the sequence is TGCAGCGTTGAAGATCGAAGGGCTTTCTATGGCTACACCTTC.